These T cell receptor beta chains were read from a single sample in a study of T cell responses to AZD1222 COVID-19 vaccine. The repertoire was sequenced with immunoSEQ multiplex PCR; TCRdb's copy has only in-frame clones and lacks some. The data hold over 65,000 clones, with 86% observed a single time. Specimen: peripheral blood, collected on day 0 of AZD1222 vaccination. The receptors come from an adult in good health. The CDR3 runs from the conserved cysteine through the conserved F or W. Each record gives: J gene, D gene, V gene, clone size, CDR3 DNA, CDR3 protein. The D gene is left open where the match is weak. Part of the rows lack a size; the others show once, few, many or a class for expanded clones.

J: TRBJ1-1; D: TRBD1; V: TRBV28; size: .; DNA: TGTGCCAGCAGTTTAAGGGCAGGGGGCCTCACTGAAGCTTTCTTT; CDR3: CASSLRAGGLTEAFF
J: TRBJ2-1; D: .; V: TRBV11-2; size: .; DNA: TGTGCCAGCAGCCCTCTGGGAGATGAGCAGTTCTTC; CDR3: CASSPLGDEQFF
J: TRBJ1-5; D: TRBD1; V: TRBV28; size: .; DNA: TGTGCCAGCACCCTTGGACAGGGCAATCAGCCCCAGCATTTT; CDR3: CASTLGQGNQPQHF
J: TRBJ2-5; D: TRBD2; V: TRBV19; size: .; DNA: TGTGCCAGTAGTACCGTAGCGGGGGAGAGGGAGACCCAGTACTTC; CDR3: CASSTVAGERETQYF
J: TRBJ2-1; D: TRBD1; V: TRBV5-1; size: .; DNA: TGCGCCAGCAGCATACAGGGGGCGCGGGACAATGAGCAGTTCTTC; CDR3: CASSIQGARDNEQFF
J: TRBJ1-1; D: .; V: TRBV29-1; size: once; DNA: TGCAGCGTTACCTATACAGCGAACACTGAAGCTTTCTTT; CDR3: CSVTYTANTEAFF
J: TRBJ2-2; D: .; V: TRBV18; size: .; DNA: TGTGCCAGCTCACCCGAACTCACCGGGGAGCTGTTTTTT; CDR3: CASSPELTGELFF
J: TRBJ2-3; D: .; V: TRBV7-6; size: .; DNA: TGTGCCAGCAGCTTAGCCCCCCCAGGAACCTCAGATACGCAGTATTTT; CDR3: CASSLAPPGTSDTQYF
J: TRBJ1-2; D: .; V: TRBV12-5; size: .; DNA: TGTGCTAGTGGACAGAACCTCTATGGCTACACCTTC; CDR3: CASGQNLYGYTF
J: TRBJ1-1; D: TRBD1; V: TRBV4-1; size: .; DNA: TGCGCCAGCAGCCCCGCAGGGGGCTTTGGAGCTTTCTTT; CDR3: CASSPAGGFGAFF
J: TRBJ2-6; D: TRBD2; V: TRBV5-4; size: .; DNA: TGTGCCAGCAGCTCTGATGGTGACGGGAGGTTGACGTCTGGGGCCAACGTCCTGACTTTC; CDR3: CASSSDGDGRLTSGANVLTF
J: TRBJ2-2; D: .; V: TRBV5-6; size: .; DNA: TGTGCCAGCAGCTTACGGGGGAACACCGGGGAGCTGTTTTTT; CDR3: CASSLRGNTGELFF
J: TRBJ2-5; D: TRBD1; V: TRBV6-5; size: .; DNA: TGTGCCAGCAGATCCCGGGACAGGGCTCAAGAGACCCAGTACTTC; CDR3: CASRSRDRAQETQYF
J: TRBJ2-3; D: TRBD2; V: TRBV19; size: .; DNA: TGTGCCAGTAGTATAGAAGGTAGCGGGAGCGCAGATACGCAGTATTTT; CDR3: CASSIEGSGSADTQYF
J: TRBJ2-1; D: .; V: TRBV5-1; size: .; DNA: TGCGCCAGCAGCTTAATGGGATTCAATGAGCAGTTCTTC; CDR3: CASSLMGFNEQFF
J: TRBJ2-2; D: .; V: TRBV28; size: .; DNA: TGTGCCAGCAGGCGACAGCGGAAGAACACCGGGGAGCTGTTTTTT; CDR3: CASRRQRKNTGELFF
J: TRBJ1-2; D: TRBD1; V: TRBV7-2; size: .; DNA: TGTGCCAGCAGCTTGCCCGGGACAGGGGGCGGCTACACCTTC; CDR3: CASSLPGTGGGYTF
J: TRBJ1-1; D: .; V: TRBV21-1; size: .; DNA: TGTGCCAGCAGCCCACAGACAGGGCCTGGGAACACTGAAGCTTTCTTT; CDR3: CASSPQTGPGNTEAFF
J: TRBJ2-5; D: .; V: TRBV3-1/TRBV3-2; size: .; DNA: TGTGCCAGCAGCCTCCAACAGGTGATAGAGACCCAGTACTTC; CDR3: CASSLQQVIETQYF
J: TRBJ2-1; D: TRBD1; V: TRBV12-3/TRBV12-4; size: .; DNA: TGTGCCAGCAAGATGACAGGGGGTTTAAAGCAGTTCTTC; CDR3: CASKMTGGLKQFF
J: TRBJ2-7; D: .; V: TRBV20-1; size: .; DNA: TGCAGTGCTAGTCCCGCCAGTGGACATTCAACCTACGAGCAGTACTTC; CDR3: CSASPASGHSTYEQYF
J: TRBJ1-2; D: .; V: TRBV30; size: .; DNA: TGTGCCTGGAGTGTATACAGGGAAAGCTATGGCTACACCTTC; CDR3: CAWSVYRESYGYTF
J: TRBJ2-4; D: TRBD2; V: TRBV5-6; size: .; DNA: TGTGCCAGCAGCTCGGGGGCGGGAGGGTCGATTTACTTC; CDR3: CASSSGAGGSIYF
J: TRBJ1-2; D: TRBD1; V: TRBV18; size: .; DNA: TGTGCCAGCTCACCAGGAGGGGGCACCTATGGCTACACCTTC; CDR3: CASSPGGGTYGYTF
J: TRBJ2-1; D: .; V: TRBV10-2; size: .; DNA: TGCGCCAGCAGTGAAGACAGGCGACCCTCCTACAATGAGCAGTTCTTC; CDR3: CASSEDRRPSYNEQFF
J: TRBJ2-5; D: .; V: TRBV7-3; size: .; DNA: TGTGCCAGCAGCTCCCAAGGACACCTACAAGAGACCCAGTACTTC; CDR3: CASSSQGHLQETQYF
J: TRBJ2-5; D: .; V: TRBV4-2; size: .; DNA: TGTGCCAGCAGCCATCAGGGGGAGACCCAGTACTTC; CDR3: CASSHQGETQYF
J: TRBJ1-1; D: .; V: TRBV6-5; size: .; DNA: TGTGCCAGCAGAACAGTGAACACTGAAGCTTTCTTT; CDR3: CASRTVNTEAFF
J: TRBJ1-1; D: TRBD1; V: TRBV12-5; size: .; DNA: TGTGCTAGTGGTACACAGGGGAGTACTGAAGCTTTCTTT; CDR3: CASGTQGSTEAFF
J: TRBJ1-1; D: TRBD1; V: TRBV30; size: .; DNA: TGTGCCTGGGTCCGGAGGACAGGGAGAGGCACTGAAGCTTTCTTT; CDR3: CAWVRRTGRGTEAFF
J: TRBJ1-3; D: .; V: TRBV19; size: .; DNA: TGTGCCAGTCGAGGGGCTGGAAACACCATATATTTT; CDR3: CASRGAGNTIYF